This T cell receptor (beta chain) emerged from a study of cytomegalovirus exposure and HLA in healthy donors. Study-wide points: The CMV antigen specificity of three CMV-associated chains was confirmed through in vitro analysis. Sequencing likely produced, as an artifact, a cluster of highly shared sequence variants.

The CDR3 length is 17 residues. Trimming shortened V by 1 base and J by 0 bases, and 13 bases separated the two germline ends. Per germline, CDR1 SGHDN and CDR2 FVKESK. Every donor was a healthy person donating bone marrow. About this clone: As yet, its antigen is unknown.

A multiplex PCR was run with 60 Vbeta primers and 13 Jbeta primers. Authors' methods: It was a later analysis that counted 83 million or so unique TCR beta chains, of which 8.5 million to 12 million were shared. Sequencing used immunoSEQ multiplex PCR; TCRdb keeps in-frame clones, though not all of them. For V, J and clone size, that table is used; D and trimming come from the DNA. Altogether under 200,000 clones are present, roughly 84% being singletons, with the ten largest covering 0.2% to 0.3%. This TCR was sampled from a boy aged 5 to 17 in good health and CMV-seronegative. Sequences were obtained from PBMCs. The V gene is TRBV14, the J gene TRBJ1-3, with a weak D call TRBD1 (6 bases). CDR3 sequence (DNA): TGTGCCAGCAGCCAAGGTTGGACAGCCTACTCTGGAAACACCATATATTTT. This encodes CASSQGWTAYSGNTIYF.